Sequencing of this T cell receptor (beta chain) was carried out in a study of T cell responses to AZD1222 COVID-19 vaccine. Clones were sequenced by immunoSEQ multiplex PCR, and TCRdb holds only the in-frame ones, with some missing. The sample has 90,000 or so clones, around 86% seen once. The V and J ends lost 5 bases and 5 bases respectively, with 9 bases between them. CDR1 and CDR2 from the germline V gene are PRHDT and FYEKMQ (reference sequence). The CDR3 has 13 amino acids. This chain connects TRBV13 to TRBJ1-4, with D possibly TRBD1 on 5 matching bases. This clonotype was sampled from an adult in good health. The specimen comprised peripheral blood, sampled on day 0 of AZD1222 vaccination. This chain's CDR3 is CASSAGPNEKLFF. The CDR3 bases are TGTGCCAGCAGCGCAGGGCCCAATGAAAAACTGTTTTTT.